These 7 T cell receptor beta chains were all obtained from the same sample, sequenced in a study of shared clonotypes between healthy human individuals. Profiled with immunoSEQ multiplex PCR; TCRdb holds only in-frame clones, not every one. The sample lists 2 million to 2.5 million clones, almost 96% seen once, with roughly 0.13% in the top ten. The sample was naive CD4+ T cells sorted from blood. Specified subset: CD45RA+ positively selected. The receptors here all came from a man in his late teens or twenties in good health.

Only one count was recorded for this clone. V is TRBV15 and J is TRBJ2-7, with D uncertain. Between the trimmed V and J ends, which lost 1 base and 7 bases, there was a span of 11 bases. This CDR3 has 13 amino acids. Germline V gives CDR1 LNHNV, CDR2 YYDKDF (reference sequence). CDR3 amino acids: CATSRGSLREQYF. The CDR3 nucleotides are TGTGCCACCAGCAGAGGAAGTTTGAGGGAGCAGTACTTC.

The CDR3 spells CASREGGTEAFF. The DNA of the CDR3 is TGTGCCAGTAGGGAGGGGGGCACTGAAGCTTTCTTT. The chain couples TRBV19 to TRBJ1-1; D is perhaps TRBD1 (6 bases). Germline-derived CDR1 and CDR2 are LNHDA and SQIVND (reference sequence). Trimming left V 6 bases short and J 4 bases short, with 9 bases between. The CDR3 runs to 12 residues.

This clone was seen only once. CDR3 nucleotide sequence: TGTGCCATCAGTGATCTAGCGGGGGGATATGAGCAGTTCTTC. It yields the protein CAISDLAGGYEQFF. V and J are TRBV10-3 and TRBJ2-1; 11 nucleotides align to TRBD2. Germline CDR1 reads ENHRY; CDR2 reads SYGVKD. The V gene end was trimmed by 3 bases and the J gene end by 8 bases; junction bases not matched to a gene: 3. The CDR3 extends over 14 amino acids.

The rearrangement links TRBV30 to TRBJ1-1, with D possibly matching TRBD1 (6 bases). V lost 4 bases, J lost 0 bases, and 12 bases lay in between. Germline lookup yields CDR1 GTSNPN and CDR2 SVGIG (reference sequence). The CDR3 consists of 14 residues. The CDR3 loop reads CAWKLGGVNTEAFF. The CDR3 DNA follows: TGTGCCTGGAAGCTCGGGGGCGTGAACACTGAAGCTTTCTTT.

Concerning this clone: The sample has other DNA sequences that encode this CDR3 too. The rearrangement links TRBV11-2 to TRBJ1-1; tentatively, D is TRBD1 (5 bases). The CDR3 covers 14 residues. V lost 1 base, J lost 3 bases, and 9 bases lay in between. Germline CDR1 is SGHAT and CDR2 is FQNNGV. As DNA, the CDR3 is TGTGCCAGCAGCTTAGTGGGGGGGGACACTGAAGCTTTCTTT. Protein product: CASSLVGGDTEAFF. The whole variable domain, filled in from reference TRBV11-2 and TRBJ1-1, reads EAGVAQSPRYKIIEKRQSVAFWCNPISGHATLYWYQQILGQGPKLLIQFQNNGVVDDSQLPKDRFSAERLKGVDSTLKIQPAKLEDSAVYLCASSLVGGDTEAFFGQGTRLTVV.

The CDR3 spells CSAHRQGGHTF. For the CDR3, the DNA is TGCAGTGCCCATAGACAGGGCGGACACACCTTC. This chain connects TRBV20-1 to TRBJ1-2, with 7 bases aligning to TRBD1. This CDR3 contains 11 residues. Losses at the gene ends were 6 bases for V and 12 bases for J; bases not matched to a gene: 10. Germline CDR1 is DFQATT and CDR2 is SNEGSKA (reference sequence).

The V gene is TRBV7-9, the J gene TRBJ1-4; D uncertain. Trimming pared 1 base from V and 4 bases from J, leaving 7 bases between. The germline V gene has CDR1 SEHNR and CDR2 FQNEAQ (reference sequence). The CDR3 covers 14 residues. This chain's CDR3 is CASSLERFNEKLFF. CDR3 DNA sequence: TGTGCCAGCAGCTTAGAACGGTTTAATGAAAAACTGTTTTTT.